This T cell receptor (beta chain) comes out of a study of vaccination effects on CD4 cells after COVID-19. The germline CDR1 and CDR2 sequences are SQVTM and ANQGSEA. The junction had 15 bases not matched to a gene; V was cut back by 7 bases and J by 5 bases. CDR3 length: 15 residues. When about ten days of culture had elapsed, CD4+ T cells were isolated. Testing of the vaccine recipients showed negative nucleocapsid antibodies and no prior SARS-CoV-2 infection. Overall study findings and caveats: Only a single clone (1 of 255 vaccine-induced clones in healthy vaccinees) cross-reacted with common cold coronaviruses. Infection- and vaccine-induced clones contracted markedly late after vaccination.

This clone occurred once. Its antigen remains unidentified. This table comes from immunoSEQ multiplex PCR, and its TCRdb copy is limited to in-frame clones, with some not included. The sample lists 25,000 to 35,000 clones, around three quarters occurring once. Sequenced material: CD4+ T cells from PBMCs cultured without peptide, taken before COVID-19 vaccination. The chain links TRBV29-1 to TRBJ2-7, with 9 bases fitting TRBD2. This TCR derives from a human donor who received a COVID-19 vaccine. The chain's CDR3 is CSADEGGGGRDEQYF. The CDR3, as DNA: TGCAGCGCCGATGAGGGCGGGGGGGGCAGGGACGAGCAGTACTTC.